A single sample is the source of the 13 T cell receptor beta chains below, sequenced in a study of radiotherapy plus CTLA-4 blockade in lung cancer. Sequencing was performed with immunoSEQ multiplex PCR; in TCRdb, only in-frame clones are kept and a portion is missing. The sample has over 60,000 clones, roughly 91% seen once. Here the sequenced sample was peripheral blood, taken from a patient treated with radiotherapy plus ipilimumab. These receptors were collected from a human donor with non-small cell lung cancer that progressed on radiotherapy plus ipilimumab.

This clone came up a few times. The V gene is TRBV7-8, the J gene TRBJ2-7; 10 bases agree with TRBD2. Trimming cost V 2 bases and J 4 bases; bases outside gene matches: 5. From germline, CDR1 is SGHVS and CDR2 FQNEAQ. This CDR3 has 15 residues. CDR3 bases: TGTGCCAGCAGCTTATTGGCTAGCGGGGGTTACGAGCAGTACTTC. Its protein is CASSLLASGGYEQYF.

V usage is TRBV5-4 and J usage is TRBJ2-3, with D tentatively TRBD2 (5 bases). The CDR3 consists of 12 residues. Germline CDR1 SGHNT, CDR2 YYREEE (reference sequence). Trimming shortened V by 3 bases and J by 8 bases, and 10 bases separated the two germline ends. In nucleotides, the CDR3 is TGTGCCAGCAGCTCGGGGAAGGGTACGCAGTATTTT. Translation: CASSSGKGTQYF.

This chain links TRBV5-1 with TRBJ1-1; D possibly corresponds to TRBD1 (5 bases). Germline V gene lookup returns CDR1 SGHRS and CDR2 YFSETQ. V lost 4 bases to trimming and J lost 0 bases, with 19 bases between them. This CDR3 contains 17 residues. The CDR3 bases are TGCGCCAGCAGCAAGTACCGTCTGGGGGAGGTGAACACTGAAGCTTTCTTT. As protein: CASSKYRLGEVNTEAFF.

The gene calls are TRBV27 and TRBJ2-3; TRBD1 matches 9 bases. V dropped 0 bases and J dropped 1; count of bases not matched to a gene: 2. Germline loops: CDR1 MNHEY, CDR2 SMNVEV (reference sequence). The CDR3 covers 16 residues. In DNA form, the CDR3 reads TGTGCCAGCAGTTTATCTCGGACAGGGGGCACAGATACGCAGTATTTT. It specifies CASSLSRTGGTDTQYF.

The chain links TRBV29-1 to TRBJ1-1; 8 positions agree with TRBD1. Germline V gene lookup returns CDR1 SQVTM and CDR2 ANQGSEA. V lost 6 bases, J lost 3 bases, and 12 bases stayed unmatched. This CDR3 has 15 residues. CDR3 region: CSVETDRVGYTEAFF. The CDR3 DNA reads TGCAGCGTCGAAACGGACAGGGTGGGTTACACTGAAGCTTTCTTT. Full variable domain (rest looked up from reference TRBV29-1 and TRBJ1-1): SAVISQKPSRDICQRGTSLTIQCQVDSQVTMMFWYRQQPGQSLTLIATANQGSEATYESGFVIDKFPISRPNLTFSTLTVSNMSPEDSSIYLCSVETDRVGYTEAFFGQGTRLTVV.

The rearrangement joins TRBV7-2 to TRBJ2-5, with unresolved D. The better agreement between TRBJ2-7 and the DNA end casts doubt on the J call. CDR1 is SGHTA, CDR2 FQGNSA, per germline. The CDR3 runs 14 residues. CDR3 DNA: TGTGCCAGCAGCTTAGTTTCGGCGGATTACGAGCAGTACTTC. It specifies CASSLVSADYEQYF.

The V and J genes are TRBV28 and TRBJ1-5; D is uncertain. Germline CDR1 and CDR2: MDHEN and SYDVKM. The CDR3 sequence is 14 residues long. The V and J ends lost 8 bases and 4 bases respectively, with 15 bases between them. The CDR3 spells CASGPGPRNQPQHF. DNA for the CDR3: TGTGCCAGCGGACCTGGACCGAGAAATCAGCCCCAGCATTTT.

The chain couples TRBV30 to TRBJ2-7; 7 nucleotides line up with TRBD1. CDR1 is GTSNPN, CDR2 SVGIG, per germline (reference sequence). CDR3 length equals 13 residues. V lost 3 bases and J lost 5; bases outside the gene matches: 7. CDR3: CAWSVGQGDEQYV. The CDR3 nucleotides read TGTGCCTGGAGCGTTGGTCAGGGGGACGAGCAGTACGTC.

The rearrangement links TRBV5-1 to TRBJ2-1, with 8 nucleotides matching TRBD2. Germline trimming cut 1 base from V and 1 base from J; bases unmatched to any gene: 4. Germline loops: CDR1 SGHRS, CDR2 YFSETQ. This CDR3 has 16 amino acids. CDR3 sequence: CASSLFERESYNEQFF. The DNA of the CDR3 is TGCGCCAGCAGCTTGTTCGAGCGGGAGTCCTACAATGAGCAGTTCTTC.

This clone occurred a few times. CDR3 nucleotide sequence: TGTGCCAGCAGTGGGTGGGTCGGGGAGACCCAGTACTTC. Encoded protein: CASSGWVGETQYF. The chain has TRBV2 and TRBJ2-5; no clear D. V lost 4 bases to trimming and J lost 5 bases, with 11 bases between them. In germline, CDR1 is SNHLY, CDR2 FYNNEI. This CDR3 is built from 13 residues.

This chain connects TRBV5-1 to TRBJ2-7; D uncertain. With 2 bases removed from V and 9 bases from J, the gap between germline ends came to 18 bases. The CDR3 extends over 14 amino acids. CDR1 and CDR2 from the germline V gene are SGHRS and YFSETQ. Written as DNA, the CDR3 is TGCGCCAGCAGCTTAGGACGCGGTTCCCACGGGCAGTACGTC. It codes for CASSLGRGSHGQYV.

The chain employs TRBV28 and TRBJ2-2; D call uncertain. The ends were cut back, 5 bases at V and 6 bases at J, with 7 bases in the middle. Per germline, CDR1 MDHEN and CDR2 SYDVKM. The CDR3 contains 12 residues. The CDR3 region is CASSTRPGELFF. CDR3 coding DNA: TGTGCCAGCAGTACCCGTCCCGGGGAGCTGTTTTTT.

For the CDR3, the DNA is TGTGCCAGCAGTTTAGACAGGGAATTAGCCTACGAGCAGTACTTC. This sequence encodes CASSLDRELAYEQYF. The chain has TRBV27 and TRBJ2-7; TRBD1 aligns across 7 bases. Germline-derived CDR1 and CDR2 are MNHEY and SMNVEV (reference sequence). The trim removed 2 bases at V and 2 bases at J, leaving 6 bases unmatched. This CDR3 region has 15 residues.